This entry lists 30 T cell receptor beta chains sequenced from one sample in a study of blood T cell repertoires in COVID-19. The protocol was immunoSEQ multiplex PCR, while the TCRdb copy is restricted to in-frame clones and leaves out a portion. The sample holds 250,000 to 300,000 clones, roughly nine tenths seen once. Input material: peripheral blood. The receptors here all came from a woman in her 30s with COVID-19, enrolled during active disease.

V and J are TRBV12-3 or TRBV12-4 and TRBJ2-4; 7 nucleotides match TRBD1. The CDR3 is made up of 13 amino acids. V shed 6 bases, J shed 3 bases, and the junction held 2 bases outside the gene matches. DNA for the CDR3: TGTGCCAGCAGGGGGACAGTCAAAAACATTCAGTACTTC. Amino acid sequence: CASRGTVKNIQYF.

This clone was observed a single time. The genes are TRBV4-1 and TRBJ1-2; D perhaps matches TRBD1 (6 bases). This CDR3 contains 15 residues. Germline V gene lookup returns CDR1 MGHRA and CDR2 YSYEKL. The ends were cut back, 3 bases at V and 3 bases at J, with 14 bases in the middle. The CDR3 loop reads CASSHEQGTYYGYTF. The CDR3 nucleotides read TGCGCCAGCAGCCATGAACAGGGAACTTACTATGGCTACACCTTC.

The sample holds one count of this clone. The chain recombines TRBV14 with TRBJ1-1; D perhaps matches TRBD1 (5 bases). Trimming took off 3 bases at V and 5 bases at J, with 10 bases between the two ends. Germline values: CDR1 SGHDN, CDR2 FVKESK. The CDR3 totals 13 residues. The CDR3 DNA sequence: TGTGCCAGCAGCCACGGGGGGGGAACTGAAGCTTTCTTT. Translated: CASSHGGGTEAFF.

J is TRBJ2-2 and V is TRBV15, with TRBD2 identical over 10 bases. The CDR3 loop spans 18 amino acids. With V trimmed by 1 base and J by 5 bases, 10 bases remained unmatched. The germline V gene has CDR1 LNHNV and CDR2 YYDKDF (reference sequence). The CDR3 region is CATSRAGSGGSITGELFF. CDR3 nucleotides: TGTGCCACCAGCAGAGCCGGTAGCGGGGGGTCGATTACCGGGGAGCTGTTTTTT.

This chain joins TRBV7-7 and TRBJ2-5; no definite D call. Trimming took 8 bases from V and 3 from J, leaving 10 bases between them. Germline CDR1 SSHAT, CDR2 FNYEAQ (reference sequence). CDR3 length: 12 residues. The DNA of the CDR3 is TGTGCCAGCTCGGATGCGGAAGAGACCCAGTACTTC. Its translation is CASSDAEETQYF.

This clone was recorded only once. V usage is TRBV7-9 and J usage is TRBJ2-7, with a tentative D call TRBD2 (6 bases). CDR1 is SEHNR and CDR2 is FQNEAQ in the germline V gene (reference sequence). This CDR3 has 16 amino acids. V lost 1 base to trimming and J lost 3 bases, with 16 bases between them. CDR3 coding DNA: TGTGCCAGCAGCTTAGTTGTTGGAGGGGCCAACTACGAGCAGTACTTC. Residues: CASSLVVGGANYEQYF.

This sequence joins TRBV19 and TRBJ1-1; the D gene is possibly TRBD1 (5 bases). Trimming cost V 3 bases and J 0 bases, with 8 bases left between them. CDR1 and CDR2 from the germline V gene are LNHDA and SQIVND (reference sequence). The CDR3 length is 14 residues. Here the CDR3 DNA reads TGTGCCAGTAGTATCAGACAGTTGAACACTGAAGCTTTCTTT. Amino acids: CASSIRQLNTEAFF.

In its sample, this clone was seen once. V is TRBV19 and J is TRBJ1-2; maybe TRBD1 (5 bases). The CDR3 loop spans 15 amino acids. Trimming cost V 4 bases and J 0 bases, with 12 bases left between them. Germline CDR1 and CDR2: LNHDA and SQIVND (reference sequence). The CDR3 loop is CASSKGVPANYGYTF. The CDR3 nucleotides read TGTGCCAGTAGTAAAGGGGTTCCGGCTAACTATGGCTACACCTTC. The full variable domain, in which reference TRBV19 and TRBJ1-2 provide the parts outside the CDR3, is DGGITQSPKYLFRKEGQNVTLSCEQNLNHDAMYWYRQDPGQGLRLIYYSQIVNDFQKGDIAEGYSVSREKKESFPLTVTSAQKNPTAFYLCASSKGVPANYGYTFGSGTRLTVV.

The gene calls are TRBV28 and TRBJ2-2; a possible D gene is TRBD1 (6 bases). From germline, CDR1 is MDHEN and CDR2 SYDVKM. This CDR3 spans 12 amino acids. V was shortened by 8 bases and J by 7 bases, with 11 bases between the two germline ends. The CDR3 sequence is CASREGVGELFF. The CDR3 DNA reads TGTGCCAGCCGCGAGGGGGTCGGGGAGCTGTTTTTT.

The count of this clone is one. The CDR3 nucleotides are TGTGCCAGCAGCACCCCCCGGTCCGGGGTTAGCTCCTACAATGAGCAGTTCTTC. This sequence encodes CASSTPRSGVSSYNEQFF. This sequence joins TRBV9 and TRBJ2-1, with D maybe TRBD2 (5 bases). This CDR3 is built from 18 residues. Trimming cost V 4 bases and J 0 bases, with 20 bases left between them. Germline CDR1 SGDLS, CDR2 YYNGEE.

This chain links TRBV5-1 with TRBJ1-5; D is possibly TRBD1 (6 bases). Germline-derived CDR1 and CDR2 are SGHRS and YFSETQ. The CDR3 loop spans 15 amino acids. Trimming pared 0 bases from V and 4 bases from J, leaving 11 bases between. CDR3 residues: CASSLGGQGNQPQHF. DNA of the CDR3: TGCGCCAGCAGCTTGGGAGGGCAGGGGAATCAGCCCCAGCATTTT.

The chain combines TRBV5-1 with TRBJ2-3, with TRBD1 matching over 7 bases. With 2 bases clipped from V and 0 bases from J, the junction kept 3 bases outside the gene matches. Germline V gives CDR1 SGHRS, CDR2 YFSETQ. The CDR3 runs to 15 residues. CDR3 residues: CASSLEGASTDTQYF. CDR3 DNA: TGCGCCAGCAGCTTAGAGGGGGCAAGCACAGATACGCAGTATTTT.

The genes are TRBV5-1 and TRBJ2-7, with D tentatively TRBD2 (5 bases). The germline V gene has CDR1 SGHRS and CDR2 YFSETQ. CDR3 length: 13 amino acids. V was trimmed by 4 bases and J by 1 base, leaving 9 bases between them. For the CDR3, the DNA is TGCGCCAGCAGCGCGGACTTATCCTACGAGCAGTACTTC. This codes for CASSADLSYEQYF.

This chain uses TRBV6-5 with TRBJ2-7, with D unclear. This CDR3 spans 15 amino acids. The V end lost 2 bases, the J end lost 0 bases, and 11 bases lay between the germline ends. Germline V CDR1 and CDR2: MNHEY, SVGAGI. The CDR3 DNA sequence: TGTGCCAGCAGTTACGGTGGGCTTCACTCCTACGAGCAGTACTTC. Residues: CASSYGGLHSYEQYF.

The chain links TRBV5-6 to TRBJ1-1, with TRBD1 identical over 7 bases. The junction had 2 bases not matched to a gene; V was cut back by 2 bases and J by 1 base. Germline V gives CDR1 SGHDT, CDR2 YYEEEE. The CDR3 runs 14 residues. The CDR3 DNA reads TGTGCCAGCAGCTTCTACAGGGGGAACACTGAAGCTTTCTTT. Residues: CASSFYRGNTEAFF.

The chain carries TRBV27 and TRBJ2-3; 8 nucleotides line up with TRBD2. From germline, CDR1 is MNHEY and CDR2 SMNVEV (reference sequence). The CDR3 has 15 amino acids. V dropped 2 bases and J dropped 2; count of bases not matched to a gene: 3. The CDR3 DNA reads TGTGCCAGCAGTTTAGCGGGGGGTTTCACAGATACGCAGTATTTT. Translation gives CASSLAGGFTDTQYF.

This chain links TRBV14 with TRBJ1-6; D remains ambiguous. V was cut by 2 bases and J by 9 bases, with 14 bases left in between. Germline V CDR1 and CDR2: SGHDN, FVKESK. This CDR3 contains 15 residues. The CDR3 DNA sequence: TGTGCCAGCAGCCAATGGTCAACGGGGATTTCACCCCTCCACTTT. The encoded protein is CASSQWSTGISPLHF. Based on the CDR3 plus reference TRBV14 and TRBJ1-6, the full variable domain is EAGVTQFPSHSVIEKGQTVTLRCDPISGHDNLYWYRRVMGKEIKFLLHFVKESKQDESGMPNNRFLAERTGGTYSTLKVQPAELEDSGVYFCASSQWSTGISPLHFGNGTRLTVT.

The chain joins TRBV6-5 to TRBJ1-2; no firm D call. This CDR3 region has 13 residues. Germline CDR1 and CDR2: MNHEY and SVGAGI. Trimming cost V 4 bases and J 1 base, with 7 bases left between them. CDR3 loop: CASSFSLNYGYTF. The CDR3 region has the DNA TGTGCCAGCAGTTTCAGTCTTAACTATGGCTACACCTTC.

This sequence joins TRBV5-1 and TRBJ2-3; tentative D call: TRBD1 (6 bases). With 2 bases removed from V and 6 bases from J, the gap between germline ends came to 10 bases. The CDR3 has 13 residues. CDR1 SGHRS and CDR2 YFSETQ come from the germline V gene. CDR3 nucleotides: TGCGCCAGCAGCTTCAGGGGCGACGATACGCAGTATTTT. Translating gives CASSFRGDDTQYF.

V is TRBV5-1 and J is TRBJ2-7; TRBD1 aligns across 7 bases. The CDR3 covers 16 residues. Germline CDR1 SGHRS, CDR2 YFSETQ. Trimming removed 4 bases from V and 2 bases from J; junction bases left unmatched: 12. CDR3: CASSGSARGLTYEQYF. CDR3 coding DNA: TGCGCCAGCAGCGGCTCGGCCAGGGGGTTGACCTACGAGCAGTACTTC.

This clone was seen a single time. The chain recombines TRBV3-1 (or the pseudogene TRBV3-2) with TRBJ1-6; TRBD1 might be the D (6 bases). The CDR3 has 14 amino acids. CDR1 and CDR2 from the germline V gene are LGHDT and YNNKEL (reference sequence). V was clipped by 1 base and J by 10 bases, with 11 bases between them. CDR3 sequence reads: CASSQVRGDSPLHF. The CDR3 region has the DNA TGTGCCAGCAGCCAAGTCAGGGGCGACTCACCCCTCCACTTT.

The rearrangement uses TRBV18 and TRBJ1-2; D gene uncertain. CDR1 and CDR2 from the germline V gene are KGHSH and LQKENI. The ends were cut back, 3 bases at V and 12 bases at J, with 11 bases in the middle. CDR3 length: 11 residues. This CDR3 is CASSPGLIDTF. The CDR3 nucleotides read TGTGCCAGCTCACCTGGACTAATAGACACCTTC.

The rearrangement joins TRBV5-1 to TRBJ2-5, with 10 bases matching TRBD1. Per germline, CDR1 SGHRS and CDR2 YFSETQ. The CDR3 is 15 residues long. V was clipped by 4 bases and J by 4 bases; unmatched bases: 7. CDR3 sequence reads: CASSIRQGARETQYF. In nucleotides, the CDR3 is TGCGCCAGCAGCATTCGACAGGGGGCGCGAGAGACCCAGTACTTC.

V usage is TRBV27 and J usage is TRBJ2-5; the match to TRBD2 covers 9 bases. V was pared by 4 bases and J by 2 bases, with 2 bases of the junction left unmatched. This CDR3 has 14 amino acids. CDR1 is MNHEY and CDR2 is SMNVEV in the germline V gene (reference sequence). The CDR3 here is CASSSAGGQETQYF. The CDR3 DNA sequence: TGTGCCAGCAGTTCGGCGGGGGGGCAAGAGACCCAGTACTTC.

The gene calls are TRBV6-5 and TRBJ1-1; 8 nucleotides line up with TRBD1. The junction had 5 bases not matched to a gene; V was cut back by 6 bases and J by 11 bases. The CDR3 is 11 residues long. CDR1 is MNHEY and CDR2 is SVGAGI in the germline V gene. The CDR3 loop is CASSQGANAFF. The CDR3 region has the DNA TGTGCCAGCAGCCAGGGGGCGAACGCTTTCTTT.

This sequence joins TRBV3-1 (or the pseudogene TRBV3-2) and TRBJ1-1; 8 bases match TRBD1. Unmatched junction bases numbered 2, after V lost 4 bases and J lost 1 base. The length of the CDR3 is 14 residues. Germline CDR1 and CDR2: LGHDT and YNNKEL (reference sequence). CDR3 loop: CASSLGTGNTEAFF. CDR3 DNA: TGTGCCAGCAGCCTGGGGACAGGGAACACTGAAGCTTTCTTT.

This clone was seen more than once but under ten times. This rearrangement joins TRBV2 to TRBJ2-7, with a weak D call TRBD2 (6 bases). Germline V CDR1 and CDR2: SNHLY, FYNNEI. V lost 3 bases to trimming and J lost 0 bases, with 12 bases between them. The CDR3 is made up of 15 amino acids. CDR3 in amino acids: CASSDRGLSSYEQYF. In DNA, the CDR3 is TGTGCCAGCAGTGACCGAGGACTAAGCTCCTACGAGCAGTACTTC.

This clone was seen repeatedly, ten times or more. The chain combines TRBV18 with TRBJ2-1, with a possible D match to TRBD2 (6 bases). Germline CDR1 KGHSH, CDR2 LQKENI. The CDR3 loop spans 15 amino acids. Trimming left V 3 bases short and J 5 bases short, with 14 bases between. CDR3 loop: CASSPPGERNNEQFF. Written as DNA, the CDR3 is TGTGCCAGCTCACCCCCGGGGGAAAGAAACAATGAGCAGTTCTTC.

The V and J genes are TRBV19 and TRBJ1-5, with TRBD1 matching over 10 bases. The CDR3 consists of 15 residues. Germline V gene lookup returns CDR1 LNHDA and CDR2 SQIVND (reference sequence). V lost 6 bases and J lost 6; bases outside the gene matches: 8. The CDR3 sequence: CASRIRDRGSQPQHF. Here the CDR3 DNA reads TGTGCCAGTAGGATCCGGGACAGGGGCTCTCAGCCCCAGCATTTT.

The chain employs TRBV19 and TRBJ1-4; D is unresolved. V shed 8 bases and J shed 14 bases, with 15 bases lying between them. The CDR3 loop spans 11 amino acids. CDR1 is LNHDA and CDR2 is SQIVND in the germline V gene (reference sequence). CDR3 loop: CASHSGRTLFF. For the CDR3, the DNA is TGTGCCAGTCACTCCGGACGGACTCTGTTTTTT.